The TCR beta chain described here comes from a study of molecular identifiers for immune sequencing clone quantification. TCRdb redid the calling of the PCR reads with MiXCR, one entry per CDR3 protein. The sample records roughly 97,000 distinct CDR3 sequences, about 24% being singletons. For naive CD8 T cells, sorting used the CD8+CD4-CCR7+CD45RA+ phenotype. Details on this clonotype: A much larger clone differs by one base, so this may be a read error.

This TCR derives from a human donor in good health. Some libraries in this study had Jurkat cell RNA spiked in. The sequencing input was naive CD8+ T cells from blood, with Jurkat cell RNA spiked in. Subset of the sample: FACS-sorted CD8+CD4-CCR7+CD45RA+ naive T cells.

DNA of the CDR3: TGCAGTGCTGACCAGGGTCTAGCCTGCGAGCAGTACTTC. This translates into CSADQGLACEQYF. V and J are TRBV20-1 and TRBJ2-7; D tentatively fits TRBD1 or TRBD2 (5 bases each). Germline V gene sequence: CDR1 DFQATT, CDR2 SNEGSKA (reference sequence). With 5 bases removed from V and 6 bases from J, the gap between germline ends came to 17 bases. CDR3 length: 13 amino acids.